This section outlines one TCR beta chain sequence together with its context. Its antigen remains undetermined. Base qualities are missing; no much larger clone stands one base away. The sample comes from a study of breast tumors, draining lymph nodes, adjacent tissues (TCRdb year 2016). With respect to the entire study: In breast cancer patients, the study compared the TCR beta repertoires of tumor, adjacent nontumor tissue and axillary lymph nodes. In human breast cancer, the study set out to assess how tumor, surrounding tissue and draining lymph node repertoires relate to one another and whether T cells might be exchanged between them.

What the work shows at the level of the full study, not this receptor alone: Tumor and nontumor tissue repertoires were significantly more similar in luminal-like than in basal-like breast cancer. The conclusion that tumor T cells originate in lymph nodes was presented as consistent with a hypothesis rather than as directly demonstrated. T-cell repertoire diversity in tumors was found to be lower than in lymph nodes but higher than in nontumor tissue, and preferential V and J gene usage was observed. The data were considered consistent with the idea that most tumor T cells come from the lymph node and then expand in tumor tissue.

The listed sequencing device is Illumina HiSeq 2000. TCR beta chain libraries were generated through multiplex PCR amplification. The amplified TCR beta chain products were analyzed by high-throughput sequencing. TCRdb itself trimmed the public reads at Q25 with fastp, ran MiXCR and retained productive beta chains. Each record represents a unique CDR3 protein, reported with the most common genes and DNA among its rows. Within this sample are around 66,000 distinct CDR3 sequences, with about 40% of them counted one time only. The ten largest clones capture 8.4% of the sample. The CDR3 runs 17 amino acids, cysteine and phenylalanine included. Here the CDR3 DNA is all that survives: 51 bases in frame from base 1. CDR1 and CDR2 were assigned from the germline V gene (reference sequence) as LNHDA and SQIVND. Unmatched junction bases come to 12, with V trimmed by 4 bases and J by 4 bases.

The source of this sequence is a female donor with breast cancer. Some clones in this sample may be carry-over from other donors' samples. Here the chain combines TRBV19 and TRBJ2-3; 9 nucleotides in the junction match TRBD1. The specimen sequenced was breast tumor tissue. In nucleotides, the sequence is TGTGCCAGTAGTACCCCACCCGGGACAGGGAGGGCAGATACGCAGTATTTT. This translates into CASSTPPGTGRADTQYF.